Listed below are T cell receptor beta chains from one sample, sequenced in a study of T cell responses to AZD1222 COVID-19 vaccine. TCRdb's copy holds only in-frame clones and misses some; the assay was immunoSEQ multiplex PCR. The sample has some 40,000 clones, over 75% seen once; the top ten hold more than 20%. Material: peripheral blood, obtained 28 days after the second dose of the MenACWY control vaccine. The receptor set was obtained from an adult who received the MenACWY meningococcal vaccine as a control. Both conserved end residues are part of each CDR3. Fields, in order: D gene, clone size, J gene, V gene, CDR3 protein, CDR3 DNA. D genes are given only for firm matches. The listing skips clone size in some rows; elsewhere it reads once, few, many or a size class.

D: -; size: -; J: TRBJ1-4; V: TRBV19; CDR3: CATEDRRRNKLFF; DNA: TGTGCCACCGAGGACCGTAGACGGAATAAACTGTTTTTT
D: -; size: few; J: TRBJ2-7; V: TRBV7-9; CDR3: CASRGGTRSYEQYF; DNA: TGTGCCAGCCGAGGGGGGACCCGCTCCTACGAGCAGTACTTC
D: TRBD2; size: few; J: TRBJ2-1; V: TRBV4-1; CDR3: CASTRTSGSNNEQFF; DNA: TGCGCCAGCACCCGGACTAGCGGGAGCAACAATGAGCAGTTCTTC
D: TRBD1; size: -; J: TRBJ1-1; V: TRBV7-9; CDR3: CASSSDGQGLMNTEAFF; DNA: TGTGCCAGCAGCTCAGATGGACAGGGTCTCATGAACACTGAAGCTTTCTTT
D: -; size: -; J: TRBJ1-1; V: TRBV19; CDR3: CASSIGTISEAFF; DNA: TGTGCCAGTAGTATCGGGACAATTTCTGAAGCTTTCTTT
D: TRBD1; size: -; J: TRBJ2-7; V: TRBV5-4; CDR3: CASSLGTGDEQYF; DNA: TGTGCCAGCAGCTTGGGGACAGGGGACGAGCAGTACTTC
D: TRBD1; size: -; J: TRBJ1-5; V: TRBV5-1; CDR3: CASSLGDSHNQPQHF; DNA: TGCGCCAGCAGCTTGGGGGACAGCCACAATCAGCCCCAGCATTTT
D: -; size: -; J: TRBJ1-6; V: TRBV2; CDR3: CASNQGYNSPLHF; DNA: TGTGCCAGCAACCAGGGGTACAATTCACCCCTCCACTTT
D: -; size: -; J: TRBJ2-1; V: TRBV23-1; CDR3: CASSPWGAMPYNEQFF; DNA: TGCGCCAGCAGCCCATGGGGGGCGATGCCCTACAATGAGCAGTTCTTC
D: TRBD2; size: -; J: TRBJ2-1; V: TRBV13; CDR3: CASSPGGVNEQFF; DNA: TGTGCCAGCAGCCCGGGGGGGGTCAATGAGCAGTTCTTC
D: -; size: -; J: TRBJ1-3; V: TRBV5-6; CDR3: CASSLLDSISGNTIYF; DNA: TGTGCCAGCAGTCTGCTGGACTCCATCTCTGGAAACACCATATATTTT
D: -; size: -; J: TRBJ2-3; V: TRBV4-2; CDR3: CASSQGGGSGTDTQYF; DNA: TGTGCCAGCAGCCAAGGAGGGGGTAGCGGAACAGATACGCAGTATTTT
D: TRBD1; size: -; J: TRBJ1-4; V: TRBV5-1; CDR3: CASTRSGTGSEKLFF; DNA: TGCGCCAGCACCCGCTCCGGGACAGGCAGTGAAAAACTGTTTTTT
D: -; size: -; J: TRBJ1-1; V: TRBV5-1; CDR3: CASSLVEGLGNTEAFF; DNA: TGCGCCAGCAGCTTGGTGGAGGGGCTGGGGAACACTGAAGCTTTCTTT
D: TRBD2; size: -; J: TRBJ2-7; V: TRBV9; CDR3: CASSLRLAGDDEQYF; DNA: TGTGCCAGCAGCCTACGACTAGCGGGAGATGATGAGCAGTACTTC
D: TRBD2; size: -; J: TRBJ2-7; V: TRBV27; CDR3: CASSLTSGFTYEQYF; DNA: TGTGCCAGCAGTTTAACTAGCGGTTTTACCTACGAGCAGTACTTC
D: -; size: -; J: TRBJ2-6; V: TRBV28; CDR3: CASSPLPLGGANVLTF; DNA: TGTGCCAGCAGTCCCCTCCCCCTCGGTGGGGCCAACGTCCTGACTTTC
D: TRBD1; size: -; J: TRBJ2-2; V: TRBV4-1; CDR3: CASSQDDRVMTGELFF; DNA: TGCGCCAGCAGCCAAGATGACAGGGTAATGACCGGGGAGCTGTTTTTT
D: TRBD1; size: -; J: TRBJ2-2; V: TRBV5-1; CDR3: CASSSMGQLNTGELFF; DNA: TGCGCCAGCAGCTCAATGGGACAGCTAAACACCGGGGAGCTGTTTTTT